The 27 T cell receptor beta chains presented below share a single source sample, sequenced in a study of cytomegalovirus exposure and HLA in healthy donors. 60 Vbeta and 13 Jbeta primers were used in PCR. The protocol was immunoSEQ multiplex PCR, while the TCRdb copy is restricted to in-frame clones and leaves out a portion. The data contain 150,000 to 160,000 clones, about four fifths of them seen just once; the ten biggest clones take up approximately 2.8%. Sequenced material: PBMCs. These receptors all stem from a young man in good health and CMV-seronegative.

The chain joins TRBV11-2 to TRBJ2-4; 7 nucleotides align to TRBD2. Germline CDR1 SGHAT, CDR2 FQNNGV. V lost 2 bases, J lost 1 base, and 8 bases stayed unmatched. This CDR3 comprises 17 residues. Here the CDR3 DNA reads TGTGCCAGCAGCTTACGGGGACCCGGGAGGGCCAAAAACATTCAGTACTTC. Translating it yields CASSLRGPGRAKNIQYF. The full variable domain, with the rest looked up from reference TRBV11-2 and TRBJ2-4, is EAGVAQSPRYKIIEKRQSVAFWCNPISGHATLYWYQQILGQGPKLLIQFQNNGVVDDSQLPKDRFSAERLKGVDSTLKIQPAKLEDSAVYLCASSLRGPGRAKNIQYFGAGTRLSVL.

The chain employs TRBV19 and TRBJ1-5, with 9 bases lining up with TRBD1. The CDR3 has 16 residues. The V gene's germline CDR1 is LNHDA and CDR2 SQIVND (reference sequence). J lost 4 bases, V lost 4 bases, and 8 bases had no gene match. CDR3 sequence: CASSTAQGQGNQPQHF. CDR3 DNA: TGTGCCAGTAGTACAGCTCAGGGACAGGGTAATCAGCCCCAGCATTTT. Complete variable domain (other parts from reference TRBV19 and TRBJ1-5): DGGITQSPKYLFRKEGQNVTLSCEQNLNHDAMYWYRQDPGQGLRLIYYSQIVNDFQKGDIAEGYSVSREKKESFPLTVTSAQKNPTAFYLCASSTAQGQGNQPQHFGDGTRLSIL.

This chain joins TRBV13 and TRBJ2-7; 7 bases line up with TRBD1. V was clipped by 3 bases and J by 6 bases; unmatched bases: 8. The CDR3 contains 14 residues. The germline V gene has CDR1 PRHDT and CDR2 FYEKMQ (reference sequence). The CDR3: CASSFPQGVSEQYF. The CDR3 region has the DNA TGTGCCAGCAGCTTCCCCCAGGGGGTTTCCGAGCAGTACTTC. Supplemented by reference TRBV13 and TRBJ2-7, the full variable domain reads AAGVIQSPRHLIKEKRETATLKCYPIPRHDTVYWYQQGPGQDPQFLISFYEKMQSDKGSIPDRFSAQQFSDYHSELNMSSLELGDSALYFCASSFPQGVSEQYFGPGTRLTVT.

V usage is TRBV19 and J usage is TRBJ2-7; the match to TRBD1 covers 12 bases. This CDR3 is built from 14 residues. Losses at the gene ends were 5 bases for V and 9 bases for J; bases not matched to a gene: 8. Per the germline V gene, CDR1 is LNHDA and CDR2 is SQIVND (reference sequence). CDR3: CASSQGTGGAGQYF. Written as DNA, the CDR3 is TGTGCCAGTAGTCAGGGGACAGGGGGCGCTGGGCAGTACTTC.

This clone has more than one count but fewer than ten. The V and J genes are TRBV5-6 and TRBJ1-2; 7 bases match TRBD1. The CDR3 covers 13 residues. The V segment lost 0 bases and the J segment 6 bases; nucleotides outside the gene matches: 2. CDR1 and CDR2 (germline): SGHDT, YYEEEE. CDR3 bases: TGTGCCAGCAGCTTGGGGCAGGGGGATGGCTACACCTTC. Translation gives CASSLGQGDGYTF.

This clone was found once. CDR3 in DNA: TGTGCCAGCAGTTCCGGGACAGGCCCTTCCGAGCAGTACGTC. Residues: CASSSGTGPSEQYV. This sequence joins TRBV6-5 and TRBJ2-7; 8 nucleotides agree with TRBD1. The germline CDR1 and CDR2 sequences are MNHEY and SVGAGI. The CDR3 totals 14 residues. J gave up 6 bases and V 4 bases, and 8 bases lay outside the gene matches.

This chain connects TRBV28 to TRBJ1-2; perhaps TRBD1 as D (5 bases). Trimming shortened V by 7 bases and J by 4 bases, and 16 bases separated the two germline ends. This CDR3 region has 14 residues. CDR1 is MDHEN, CDR2 SYDVKM, per germline. The CDR3 nucleotides read TGTGCCAGCATGAGCACTGGGACTATCTATGGCTACACCTTC. This codes for CASMSTGTIYGYTF.

The chain recombines TRBV27 with TRBJ2-1, with a tentative D call TRBD2 (5 bases). V was cut by 6 bases and J by 7 bases, with 10 bases left in between. The CDR3 runs to 12 residues. The germline CDR1 and CDR2 sequences are MNHEY and SMNVEV (reference sequence). The CDR3 is CASRGVRNEQFF. CDR3 DNA: TGTGCCAGCAGGGGAGTCAGGAATGAGCAGTTCTTC.

V gene TRBV11-1 combines with J gene TRBJ1-1; 8 bases match TRBD1. Germline V gene lookup returns CDR1 SGHAT and CDR2 FQDESV (reference sequence). V lost 5 bases and J lost 10; bases outside the gene matches: 9. The CDR3 runs to 13 residues. CDR3 in DNA: TGTGCCAGCAGCCCCTCCGGGGACAGGAGAGCTTTCTTT. Its translation: CASSPSGDRRAFF.

This clone has a single count. CDR3 protein: CSVVSYQETQYF. For the CDR3, the DNA is TGCAGCGTTGTCTCGTACCAAGAGACCCAGTACTTC. The rearrangement joins TRBV29-1 to TRBJ2-5; D is unresolved. Germline values: CDR1 SQVTM, CDR2 ANQGSEA. The V end was cut by 4 bases, the J end by 0 bases, with 6 bases between. The CDR3 runs to 12 residues.

The rearrangement joins TRBV28 to TRBJ1-1, with a weak D call TRBD1 (6 bases). The CDR3 is 14 amino acids. Germline CDR1 and CDR2: MDHEN and SYDVKM. V dropped 5 bases and J dropped 4 bases, with 14 bases sitting between them. CDR3 loop: CASSIRGGSTEAFF. The CDR3, as DNA: TGTGCCAGCAGTATCAGGGGTGGGAGCACTGAAGCTTTCTTT.

Written as DNA, the CDR3 is TGTGCCAGCAGCTACAGACAGGGAAGGACAGATACGCAGTATTTT. This sequence encodes CASSYRQGRTDTQYF. V is TRBV5-8 and J is TRBJ2-3; TRBD1 agrees at 7 bases. The CDR3 loop spans 15 amino acids. V gave up 3 bases and J gave up 3 bases; unmatched junction bases: 7. Germline values: CDR1 SGHTS, CDR2 YDEGEE.

This chain links TRBV28 with TRBJ2-3; D gene unclear. V was trimmed by 6 bases and J by 2 bases, leaving 15 bases between them. Germline V gives CDR1 MDHEN, CDR2 SYDVKM. The CDR3 has 15 amino acids. The CDR3 loop is CASSLIQPNTDTQYF. The CDR3 nucleotides are TGTGCCAGCAGCCTAATCCAACCTAACACAGATACGCAGTATTTT.

The rearrangement links TRBV5-1 to TRBJ2-5; D gene unclear. The CDR3 sequence is 13 residues long. In germline, CDR1 is SGHRS, CDR2 YFSETQ. V was cut by 0 bases and J by 3 bases, with 6 bases left in between. As DNA, the CDR3 is TGCGCCAGCAGCTTGGATCCAGAAGAGACCCAGTACTTC. This gives the protein CASSLDPEETQYF.

The chain joins TRBV19 to TRBJ2-2; 7 bases line up with TRBD1. CDR1 is LNHDA and CDR2 is SQIVND in the germline V gene (reference sequence). V gave up 4 bases and J gave up 4 bases; unmatched junction bases: 3. The CDR3 spans 14 residues. CDR3 sequence (DNA): TGTGCCAGTAGTAGACAGGGAAGCACCGGGGAGCTGTTTTTT. This translates into CASSRQGSTGELFF. Full variable domain (rest looked up from reference TRBV19 and TRBJ2-2): DGGITQSPKYLFRKEGQNVTLSCEQNLNHDAMYWYRQDPGQGLRLIYYSQIVNDFQKGDIAEGYSVSREKKESFPLTVTSAQKNPTAFYLCASSRQGSTGELFFGEGSRLTVL.

J is TRBJ1-1 and V is TRBV9, with D possibly TRBD1 on 5 matching bases. Per germline, CDR1 SGDLS and CDR2 YYNGEE. The CDR3 totals 14 residues. Trimming left V 0 bases short and J 3 bases short, with 9 bases between. The DNA for the CDR3 is TGTGCCAGCAGCGTAGGGGGCAGGGACACTGAAGCTTTCTTT. It yields the protein CASSVGGRDTEAFF.

The V call is TRBV18, the J call TRBJ1-3, with D possibly matching TRBD1 (5 bases). The CDR3 covers 13 residues. Germline CDR1 KGHSH, CDR2 LQKENI. V lost 7 bases, J lost 4 bases, and 11 bases lay in between. The CDR3: CASFTGIGNTIYF. In nucleotides, the CDR3 is TGTGCCAGCTTTACAGGAATAGGAAACACCATATATTTT.

This clone occurred a few times. V gene TRBV14 combines with J gene TRBJ1-5; D is unresolved. Trimming removed 0 bases at V and 5 bases at J, with 5 bases between. Germline CDR1 reads SGHDN; CDR2 reads FVKESK. This CDR3 contains 13 residues. As DNA, the CDR3 is TGTGCCAGCAGCCAAGACTCCGATCAGCCCCAGCATTTT. Translated, it gives CASSQDSDQPQHF.

V usage is TRBV13 and J usage is TRBJ2-5; the match to TRBD2 covers 8 bases. This CDR3 has 14 residues. CDR1 and CDR2 (germline): PRHDT, FYEKMQ (reference sequence). Trimming took 1 base from V and 4 from J; bases not matched to a gene: 2. The DNA of the CDR3 is TGTGCCAGCAGCTTAGCGGGGGGGGTAGAGACCCAGTACTTC. Residues: CASSLAGGVETQYF.

The chain carries TRBV6-5 and TRBJ2-1, with 11 bases that match TRBD1. The germline gives CDR1 MNHEY, CDR2 SVGAGI. This CDR3 has 15 amino acids. The V segment lost 2 bases and the J segment 5 bases; nucleotides outside the gene matches: 2. In nucleotides, the CDR3 is TGTGCCAGCAGTTACGGGACAGGGGGGGACAATGAGCAGTTCTTC. Translated: CASSYGTGGDNEQFF.

A few counts support this clone. The rearrangement joins TRBV19 to TRBJ1-5; 7 nucleotides match TRBD1. V lost 5 bases and J lost 4; bases outside the gene matches: 8. The CDR3 contains 15 residues. The germline V gene has CDR1 LNHDA and CDR2 SQIVND (reference sequence). Written as DNA, the CDR3 is TGTGCCAGTAGTCCCTCCCCAGGGGGAAATCAGCCCCAGCATTTT. Translated: CASSPSPGGNQPQHF.

The rearrangement uses TRBV4-3 and TRBJ2-7; 9 bases match TRBD1. V lost 3 bases and J lost 2; bases outside the gene matches: 8. CDR3 length: 16 amino acids. Per germline, CDR1 LGHNA and CDR2 YSLEER. CDR3 sequence: CASSHAPGQGTYEQYF. CDR3 in DNA: TGCGCCAGCAGCCATGCTCCGGGACAGGGTACCTACGAGCAGTACTTC.

This clone was detected only once. V is TRBV19 and J is TRBJ1-6, with D possibly TRBD1 on 6 matching bases. The V and J ends lost 6 bases and 10 bases respectively, with 25 bases between them. This CDR3 has 17 amino acids. Germline V gene sequence: CDR1 LNHDA, CDR2 SQIVND (reference sequence). Here the CDR3 DNA reads TGTGCCAGTAGCCCCACGAAGGGGGGGCTCCAGGGATCACCCCTCCACTTT. Protein: CASSPTKGGLQGSPLHF.

The chain links TRBV19 to TRBJ1-5, with TRBD1 as a possible D gene (6 bases). Germline V lookup: CDR1 LNHDA, CDR2 SQIVND (reference sequence). V lost 5 bases and J 7 bases, leaving 18 bases between the germline ends. CDR3 size: 15 residues. The CDR3 DNA reads as TGTGCCAGTAGTCGCCCCGAGGGGGGGGTACAGCCCCAGCATTTT. Amino acids: CASSRPEGGVQPQHF. The variable domain in full, completed from reference TRBV19 and TRBJ1-5, reads DGGITQSPKYLFRKEGQNVTLSCEQNLNHDAMYWYRQDPGQGLRLIYYSQIVNDFQKGDIAEGYSVSREKKESFPLTVTSAQKNPTAFYLCASSRPEGGVQPQHFGDGTRLSIL.

The chain employs TRBV5-1 and TRBJ1-5; the match to TRBD1 covers 10 bases. J was trimmed by 2 bases and V by 3 bases; bases with no gene match: 5. The CDR3 spans 16 residues. Germline CDR1 and CDR2: SGHRS and YFSETQ. In DNA form, the CDR3 reads TGCGCCAGCAGCTGGGATGGACAGGGGGGCAATCAGCCCCAGCATTTT. The encoded protein is CASSWDGQGGNQPQHF. Based on the CDR3 plus reference TRBV5-1 and TRBJ1-5, the full variable domain is KAGVTQTPRYLIKTRGQQVTLSCSPISGHRSVSWYQQTPGQGLQFLFEYFSETQRNKGNFPGRFSGRQFSNSRSEMNVSTLELGDSALYLCASSWDGQGGNQPQHFGDGTRLSIL.

This clone appeared once. This chain connects TRBV28 to TRBJ2-1; 7 positions match TRBD1. Germline-derived CDR1 and CDR2 are MDHEN and SYDVKM. CDR3 length: 19 amino acids. Trimming took 3 bases from V and 4 from J; bases not matched to a gene: 18. The CDR3: CASSFLPPGTGETYNEQFF. Here the CDR3 DNA reads TGTGCCAGCAGTTTCCTCCCCCCTGGAACAGGGGAAACTTACAATGAGCAGTTCTTC.

The V gene is TRBV5-1, the J gene TRBJ1-6; 9 nucleotides agree with TRBD1. Unmatched junction bases numbered 6, after V lost 1 base and J lost 10 bases. Germline CDR1 is SGHRS and CDR2 is YFSETQ. The CDR3 consists of 15 residues. CDR3 nucleotides: TGCGCCAGCAGCTTGTCCCGGACAGGGGTATCACCCCTCCACTTT. This gives the protein CASSLSRTGVSPLHF.